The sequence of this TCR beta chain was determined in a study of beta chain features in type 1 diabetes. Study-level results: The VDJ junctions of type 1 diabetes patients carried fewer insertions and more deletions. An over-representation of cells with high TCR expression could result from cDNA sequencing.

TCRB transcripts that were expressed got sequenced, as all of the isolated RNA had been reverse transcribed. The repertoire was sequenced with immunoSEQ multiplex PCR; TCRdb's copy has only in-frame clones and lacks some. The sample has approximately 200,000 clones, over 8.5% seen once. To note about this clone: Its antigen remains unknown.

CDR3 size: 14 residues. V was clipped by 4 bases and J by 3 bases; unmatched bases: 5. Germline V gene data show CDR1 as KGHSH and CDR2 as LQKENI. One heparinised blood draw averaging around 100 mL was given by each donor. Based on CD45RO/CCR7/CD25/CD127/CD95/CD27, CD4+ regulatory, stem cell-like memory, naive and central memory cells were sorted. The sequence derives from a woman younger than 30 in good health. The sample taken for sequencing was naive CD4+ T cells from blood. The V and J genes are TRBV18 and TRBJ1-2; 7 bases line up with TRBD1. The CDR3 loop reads CASSRGTGDYGYTF. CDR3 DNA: TGTGCCAGCTCACGGGGCACAGGGGACTATGGCTACACCTTC.